This T cell receptor (beta chain) was sequenced in a study of OX40 agonist ivuxolimab in advanced cancers. Overall study context: Patients with hepatocellular carcinoma, melanoma, renal cell or head and neck cancer made up the dose-escalation patients. Mean age around 60 years, range about 23 to 80; about 81% male.

Study outcomes and limitations: Dosing at 0.1 to 3.0 mg/kg was accompanied by clonal expansion of CD4+ and CD8+ blood T cells by week 6. CD8+ T cells showed, on average, more clonal expansion than CD4+ cells.

Germline assignment: CDR1 SGHRS and CDR2 YFSETQ. Trimming shortened V by 1 base and J by 7 bases, and 17 bases separated the two germline ends. The CDR3 runs 15 residues. Measured with immunoSEQ multiplex PCR; TCRdb has only the in-frame clones, and not every one. The top ten clones hold about a third of a sample with around 11,000 clones, roughly 80% of them seen once. Details on this clone: What it recognizes is unknown.

The specimen was CD4+ or CD8+ T cells sorted from blood, collected in a trial of the OX40 agonist ivuxolimab. The clonotype comes from an adult with an advanced solid tumor such as melanoma, head and neck, liver or kidney cancer. The chain has TRBV5-1 and TRBJ2-5; TRBD2 might be the D (6 bases). CDR3 nucleotides: TGCGCCAGCAGCTTGTCTCCTAGCGCTGTCGCGACCCAGTACTTC. This sequence encodes CASSLSPSAVATQYF.